The 32 T cell receptor beta chains presented below share a single source sample, sequenced in a study of metastatic and nonmetastatic thyroid tumors. Using MiXCR, TCRdb reanalyzed the PCR reads. The profile shows roughly 30,000 clones, less than 30% of them singletons. Treatment of any kind had been given to no patient before thyroid surgery. Sequencing was carried out using blood. These receptors were taken from a female donor with papillary thyroid cancer or a benign thyroid nodule (not recorded which). Some clones in this sample may be carry-over from other donors' samples.

The table lists this clone with many counts. The rearrangement links TRBV5-1 to TRBJ2-3; weak D call: TRBD1 (5 bases). Trimming took 2 bases from V and 1 from J, leaving 11 bases between them. The CDR3 has 15 residues. Germline lookup yields CDR1 SGHRS and CDR2 YFSETQ. CDR3 sequence (DNA): TGCGCCAGCAGCTTACAGGCTAAGGGCACAGATACGCAGTATTTT. It is translated as CASSLQAKGTDTQYF. Supplemented by reference TRBV5-1 and TRBJ2-3, the full variable domain reads KAGVTQTPRYLIKTRGQQVTLSCSPISGHRSVSWYQQTPGQGLQFLFEYFSETQRNKGNFPGRFSGRQFSNSRSEMNVSTLELGDSALYLCASSLQAKGTDTQYFGPGTRLTVL.

The chain uses TRBV5-4 and TRBJ1-2, with a possible D match to TRBD1 (5 bases). The CDR3 covers 15 residues. V lost 4 bases to trimming and J lost 4 bases, with 17 bases between them. Germline V gene sequence: CDR1 SGHNT, CDR2 YYREEE (reference sequence). This chain's CDR3 is CASSPEWGLGYGYTF. DNA of the CDR3: TGTGCCAGCAGCCCCGAGTGGGGCCTGGGCTATGGCTACACCTTC.

This clone was recorded many times. This chain uses TRBV7-6 with TRBJ2-3; unclear D gene. V lost 5 bases and J 0 bases, leaving 12 bases between the germline ends. This CDR3 comprises 15 residues. Germline V gene lookup returns CDR1 SGHVS and CDR2 FNYEAQ. CDR3 protein: CASSAAQYSTDTQYF. The CDR3 nucleotides are TGTGCCAGCAGCGCAGCACAATATAGCACAGATACGCAGTATTTT.

Comment on this clone: One end of the junction varies from germline; a read error may be responsible. J is TRBJ1-1 and V is TRBV5-1, with no clear D. The CDR3 is made up of 18 amino acids. The germline V gene encodes CDR1 SGHRS and CDR2 YFSETQ. CDR3: CAGSLVGVEIIGNTEAFF. The CDR3 DNA is TGCGCCGGCAGCTTGGTTGGGGTCGAAATTATAGGAAACACTGAAGCTTTCTTT.

The genes are TRBV3-1 and TRBJ1-2, with D possibly matching TRBD1 (6 bases). The CDR3 covers 13 residues. Germline V CDR1 and CDR2: LGHDT, YNNKEL (reference sequence). Deletions cut 4 bases from V and 7 bases from J, with 13 bases between. The CDR3 is CASSRTGGGGYTF. The DNA of the CDR3 is TGTGCCAGCAGCCGTACCGGGGGCGGTGGCTACACCTTC.

This clone has a handful of counts. This chain joins TRBV6-1 and TRBJ2-7; D gene unclear. CDR1 and CDR2 from the germline V gene are MNHNS and SASEGT. This CDR3 is 14 amino acids long. V shed 6 bases and J shed 0 bases, with 12 bases lying between them. The DNA of the CDR3 is TGTGCCAGCAGAACGCCGCACAGCTCCTACGAGCAGTACTTC. Its protein product is CASRTPHSSYEQYF.

The CDR3 bases are TGTGCCAGCAGCCCCTCAGGTGACGAAGGCAATGAGCAGTTCTTC. It translates to CASSPSGDEGNEQFF. V is TRBV11-2 and J is TRBJ2-1; D is unresolved. CDR1 and CDR2 (germline): SGHAT, FQNNGV. This CDR3 is built from 15 residues. The germline V and J ends were trimmed by 5 bases and 6 bases, with 17 bases remaining between them.

By share of the sample, this clone is medium-sized. V gene TRBV6-2 or TRBV6-3 combines with J gene TRBJ1-2, with no clear D. Germline assignment: CDR1 MNHEY and CDR2 SVGEGT. The CDR3 runs to 14 residues. V lost 7 bases and J 2 bases, leaving 14 bases between the germline ends. CDR3 in amino acids: CASTGGRSNYGYTF. CDR3 in DNA: TGTGCCAGCACAGGCGGCAGATCCAACTATGGCTACACCTTC.

This clone was detected many times. The rearrangement uses TRBV19 and TRBJ1-2; D uncertain. This CDR3 region has 15 residues. Germline V gives CDR1 LNHDA, CDR2 SQIVND (reference sequence). V dropped 5 bases and J dropped 4 bases, with 17 bases sitting between them. CDR3 sequence reads: CASSAPGRQAYGYTF. The CDR3 DNA reads as TGTGCCAGTAGTGCCCCTGGACGTCAGGCCTATGGCTACACCTTC.

The chain employs TRBV6-1 and TRBJ2-3, with 14 bases that match TRBD2. CDR1 MNHNS and CDR2 SASEGT come from the germline V gene. CDR3 length: 14 residues. Trimming cost V 4 bases and J 6 bases; bases outside gene matches: 0. The CDR3 DNA is TGTGCCAGCAGTGGGACTAGCGGGAGGGATACGCAGTATTTT. This codes for CASSGTSGRDTQYF.

Sample share makes this clone medium-sized (0.01 to 0.1%). Other DNA sequences in this specimen translate into the identical CDR3. V and J are TRBV6-2 or TRBV6-3 and TRBJ2-6; 7 bases are a match to TRBD1. Trimming took 5 bases from V and 2 from J; bases not matched to a gene: 6. The germline CDR1 and CDR2 sequences are MNHEY and SVGEGT. The length of the CDR3 is 16 residues. The CDR3 sequence: CASSARQGPGANVLTF. The CDR3, as DNA: TGTGCCAGCAGTGCAAGACAGGGCCCTGGGGCCAACGTCCTGACTTTC.

This clone was seen many times. The J gene is TRBJ2-3, the V gene TRBV24-1; perhaps TRBD2 as D (6 bases). Per the germline V gene, CDR1 is KGHDR and CDR2 is SFDVKD. The CDR3 extends over 15 amino acids. The V gene lost 7 bases and the J gene lost 1 base, with 14 bases spanning the gap. The DNA of the CDR3 is TGTGCCACCAGGGACACTGGAGGGGGCACAGATACGCAGTATTTT. It yields the protein CATRDTGGGTDTQYF.

This clone has ten or more counts. The chain combines TRBV9 with TRBJ2-5, with 7 bases that match TRBD2. Germline V gene lookup returns CDR1 SGDLS and CDR2 YYNGEE. The CDR3 runs 17 residues. V lost 0 bases and J lost 4; bases outside the gene matches: 12. CDR3 loop: CASSVGAGPSVVETQYF. The CDR3 DNA is TGTGCCAGCAGCGTAGGAGCGGGGCCGAGCGTGGTAGAGACCCAGTACTTC.

The V and J genes are TRBV5-5 and TRBJ1-1; no clear D. Trimming stripped 1 base from V and 1 base from J, with 8 bases between. This CDR3 has 14 amino acids. Germline V lookup: CDR1 SGHKS, CDR2 YYEKEE (reference sequence). CDR3 bases: TGTGCCAGCAGCTTGTTTGGGCGGAACACTGAAGCTTTCTTT. It codes for CASSLFGRNTEAFF.

This clone was observed at least ten times. The chain recombines TRBV19 with TRBJ2-1; a possible D gene is TRBD2 (6 bases). V was clipped by 0 bases and J by 6 bases, with 9 bases between them. The CDR3 runs 14 residues. Germline-derived CDR1 and CDR2 are LNHDA and SQIVND (reference sequence). The CDR3 loop is CASSIDGSSNEQFF. The CDR3 nucleotides are TGTGCCAGTAGTATAGACGGGAGCAGCAATGAGCAGTTCTTC.

Of note for this clone: A read error is likely, as this CDR3 ends without the conserved phenylalanine or tryptophan. The limits of the CDR3 on the DNA are not certain, so only TCRdb's listed CDR3 is given. V gene TRBV7-3 combines with J gene TRBJ2-7; the table's D call of TRBD1 was not tested on the DNA. The CDR3 comprises 10 residues, both ends counted. Germline CDR1 and CDR2: SGHTA and FQGTGA. The CDR3: CANPWGGPPN.

This clone has a count of ten or more. Just one base apart from a much larger clone, this may be a read error. The V and J genes are TRBV12-3 or TRBV12-4 and TRBJ2-7; D is unresolved. CDR3 length: 13 residues. The CDR3 nucleotides read TGTGCCAGCAGTTTAAGGAGCTCCGACGAGCAGTACTTC. It yields the protein CASSLRSSDEQYF.

This chain joins TRBV28 and TRBJ1-4, with a possible D match to TRBD1 (5 bases). The CDR3 consists of 12 residues. V shed 2 bases and J shed 9 bases, with 7 bases lying between them. In germline, CDR1 is MDHEN, CDR2 SYDVKM. The CDR3 is CASSLGTQKLFF. In DNA, the CDR3 is TGTGCCAGCAGTTTAGGGACCCAAAAACTGTTTTTT.

This clone was seen ten or more times. This chain uses TRBV7-2 with TRBJ1-5; D gene ambiguous. Deletions cut 1 base from V and 2 bases from J, with 6 bases between. The length of the CDR3 is 14 residues. Germline CDR1 is SGHTA and CDR2 is FQGNSA. CDR3: CASSLGGGNQPQHF. For the CDR3, the DNA is TGTGCCAGCAGCTTAGGAGGCGGCAATCAGCCCCAGCATTTT.

At least ten counts were recorded for this clone. The genes are TRBV7-2 and TRBJ2-7; 13 bases match TRBD2. Germline V gives CDR1 SGHTA, CDR2 FQGNSA. CDR3 length: 17 amino acids. Trimming removed 3 bases from V and 2 bases from J; junction bases left unmatched: 7. In nucleotides, the CDR3 is TGTGCCAGCAGCTTCGGACTAGCGGGAGAAGGTACCTACGAGCAGTACTTC. It yields the protein CASSFGLAGEGTYEQYF.

This clone was observed at least ten times. This rearrangement joins TRBV9 to TRBJ2-1; D tentatively reads TRBD1 or TRBD2 (6 bases each). The CDR3 sequence is 15 residues long. The germline gives CDR1 SGDLS, CDR2 YYNGEE. Trimming left V 6 bases short and J 8 bases short, with 21 bases between. The chain's CDR3 is CASTLGVGGGDEQFF. Written as DNA, the CDR3 is TGTGCCAGCACCCTTGGAGTGGGGGGCGGGGATGAGCAGTTCTTC.

There are many counts of this clone. J is TRBJ2-7 and V is TRBV5-6; 10 nucleotides line up with TRBD1. The CDR3 has 14 residues. V shed 4 bases, J shed 4 bases, and the junction held 5 bases outside the gene matches. Germline V gene lookup returns CDR1 SGHDT and CDR2 YYEEEE. The CDR3 DNA reads TGTGCCAGCAGCCTCCGGGACAGGGGTTACGAGCAGTACTTC. Protein sequence: CASSLRDRGYEQYF.

The chain combines TRBV30 with TRBJ2-7; D is possibly TRBD2 (7 bases). The V end lost 4 bases, the J end lost 7 bases, and 11 bases lay between the germline ends. CDR3 length equals 11 residues. In germline, CDR1 is GTSNPN, CDR2 SVGIG (reference sequence). Here the CDR3 DNA reads TGTGCCTGGATGGGGGGGCGGGAGCAGTACTTC. Translating gives CAWMGGREQYF.

This clone occurred many times. The chain joins TRBV3-1 to TRBJ2-7; TRBD2 matches 13 bases. The V segment lost 7 bases and the J segment 2 bases; nucleotides outside the gene matches: 8. This CDR3 is 16 amino acids long. Germline-derived CDR1 and CDR2 are LGHDT and YNNKEL (reference sequence). DNA of the CDR3: TGTGCCAGCACCCAGGTTGGGACTAGCGGGACCTACGAGCAGTACTTC. Translated, it gives CASTQVGTSGTYEQYF.

This clone was counted only a few times. J is TRBJ2-2 and V is TRBV6-1; 8 bases align to TRBD1. This CDR3 is built from 14 residues. Unmatched junction bases numbered 7, after V lost 10 bases and J lost 3 bases. CDR1 MNHNS and CDR2 SASEGT come from the germline V gene. The CDR3 sequence: CAITGGVDTGELFF. The DNA for the CDR3 is TGTGCCATCACAGGGGGAGTGGACACCGGGGAGCTGTTTTTT.

Ten or more counts support this clone. The V gene is TRBV7-3, the J gene TRBJ1-5; D unclear. Germline-derived CDR1 and CDR2 are SGHTA and FQGTGA. The CDR3 is made up of 15 amino acids. With 1 base removed from V and 7 bases from J, the gap between germline ends came to 14 bases. CDR3 amino acids: CASSLKFRSGQPQHF. The CDR3 DNA follows: TGTGCCAGCAGCTTAAAGTTCAGGAGTGGACAGCCCCAGCATTTT. Filled out from reference TRBV7-3 and TRBJ1-5, the complete variable domain reads GAGVSQTPSNKVTEKGKYVELRCDPISGHTALYWYRQSLGQGPEFLIYFQGTGAADDSGLPNDRFFAVRPEGSVSTLKIQRTERGDSAVYLCASSLKFRSGQPQHFGDGTRLSIL.

As to this clone: A much more abundant neighbour one base away suggests this may be a read error. The DNA of the CDR3 is TGTGCCTGTAGGGAAATGGGGTATCAAGAGACCCAGTACTTC. This sequence encodes CACREMGYQETQYF. The rearrangement uses TRBV30 and TRBJ2-5, with D hard to call. V was clipped by 6 bases and J by 2 bases, with 16 bases between them. The CDR3 covers 14 residues. The germline gives CDR1 GTSNPN, CDR2 SVGIG (reference sequence).

This clone has a count of ten or more. The rearrangement joins TRBV29-1 to TRBJ1-1; a weak D match, TRBD1 (5 bases). Looked up from germline, CDR1 is SQVTM and CDR2 is ANQGSEA. CDR3 size: 12 residues. V shed 4 bases and J shed 4 bases, with 10 bases lying between them. CDR3 bases: TGCAGCGTTGTTCAGGGTGTCACTGAAGCTTTCTTT. Translating gives CSVVQGVTEAFF.

The chain carries TRBV20-1 and TRBJ2-1; 9 positions agree with TRBD2. The CDR3 is 13 amino acids. The J segment lost 10 bases and the V segment lost 5 bases, leaving 9 bases of the junction unmatched. Looked up from germline, CDR1 is DFQATT and CDR2 is SNEGSKA (reference sequence). The CDR3 protein is CSAPGLALREQFF. DNA for the CDR3: TGCAGTGCTCCGGGACTAGCCCTCCGGGAGCAGTTCTTC.

The table lists this clone with many counts. CDR3 residues: CASSRGTPYNEQFF. CDR3 nucleotides: TGTGCCAGCAGCCGCGGGACTCCTTACAATGAGCAGTTCTTC. The chain uses TRBV12-3 or TRBV12-4 and TRBJ2-1; perhaps TRBD2 as D (6 bases). Trimming stripped 6 bases from V and 4 bases from J, with 13 bases between. There are 14 residues in the CDR3.

The chain recombines TRBV11-1 with TRBJ2-1; D call uncertain. The CDR3 is 15 amino acids. Trimming pared 7 bases from V and 4 bases from J, leaving 17 bases between. The germline CDR1 and CDR2 sequences are SGHAT and FQDESV (reference sequence). The CDR3 nucleotides are TGTGCCAGCATCCCCACCGATACAGCTTACAATGAGCAGTTCTTC. Translation: CASIPTDTAYNEQFF.

J is TRBJ2-7 and V is TRBV6-1, with TRBD1 as a possible D gene (6 bases). The length of the CDR3 is 16 residues. The ends were cut back, 1 base at V and 2 bases at J, with 15 bases in the middle. From germline, CDR1 is MNHNS and CDR2 SASEGT. In DNA form, the CDR3 reads TGTGCCAGCAGTGAAGATTACGGGGACACAGCCTACGAGCAGTACTTC. Translation: CASSEDYGDTAYEQYF.